This entry features one T cell receptor beta chain sequence. The source of the sample is a study of response to subunit inactivated influenza vaccine. One entry per CDR3 protein, called by TCRdb with MiXCR from the RT-PCR reads. The table shows about 650,000 distinct CDR3 sequences, with 12% to 15% occurring only once. Germline assignment: CDR1 DFQATT and CDR2 SNEGSKA (reference sequence). V lost 5 bases, J lost 7 bases, and 8 bases stayed unmatched. This CDR3 has 14 amino acids. The V call is TRBV20-1, the J call TRBJ2-1; 10 nucleotides agree with TRBD2. This receptor was taken from a man in his fifties who received an inactivated influenza vaccine. Sequencing was performed on PBMCs from blood, taken 14 days before vaccination. CDR3 coding DNA: TGCAGTGCTCCGTCTAGCGGGAGAGGGAATGAGCAGTTCTTC. It encodes CSAPSSGRGNEQFF.